This TCR beta chain was sequenced during a study of blood T cell repertoires in COVID-19. On the study more broadly: COVID-19 samples collected from the United States, Italy and Spain covered acute and convalescent phases. Sample material is recorded as cDNA or gDNA derived from T cells, B-cell-depleted T cells, or PBMCs.

Germline V gene sequence: CDR1 MNHEY, CDR2 SVGAGI. V was shortened by 7 bases and J by 3 bases, with 12 bases between the two germline ends. The CDR3 consists of 13 residues. In the original processing: For nucleated cells, counts were estimated from reference gene primer amplification. Sequencing was performed with immunoSEQ multiplex PCR; in TCRdb, only in-frame clones are kept and a portion is missing. The V and J calls and the clone size are those of that table, but D and trimming were determined from the DNA. The sample has over 150,000 clones; 85% to 90% are singletons. The sequence was collected from a man between 50 and 59 years old with active or convalescent COVID-19. The sample comprised peripheral blood. The chain joins TRBV6-5 to TRBJ1-1, with D possibly being TRBD1 (6 bases). CDR3 protein: CASTEDSYTEAFF. The CDR3 coding sequence is TGTGCCAGCACCGAGGACAGTTACACTGAAGCTTTCTTT.